The 5 T cell receptor beta chains presented below share a single source sample, sequenced in a study of T cells in narcolepsy. Repertoires were generated with immunoSEQ multiplex PCR, while TCRdb's copy carries only in-frame clones and drops some. The profile shows some 30,000 clones, approximately 84% of them singletons. The sample consisted of memory (CD45RA-) CD4+ T cells from blood. The source is a human donor in good health.

As to this clone: A junction boundary mismatches the germline segment, possibly from a read error. This chain links TRBV4-1 with TRBJ2-3; D gene ambiguous. This CDR3 is built from 16 residues. CDR1 MGHRA and CDR2 YSYEKL come from the germline V gene. The CDR3 is CASSQDSRGYTHTQYF. In nucleotides, the CDR3 is TGCGCCAGCAGCCAAGATAGCCGAGGTTACACACATACGCAGTATTTT.

This clone was found a few times. CDR3: CASSQAGPGEKLFF. The CDR3 DNA sequence: TGCGCCAGCAGCCAAGCAGGGCCTGGAGAAAAACTGTTTTTT. This chain uses TRBV4-3 with TRBJ1-4; a weak D match, TRBD1 (5 bases). The CDR3 spans 14 residues. Germline CDR1 is LGHNA and CDR2 is YSLEER. With 1 base removed from V and 8 bases from J, the gap between germline ends came to 11 bases.

The V call is TRBV6-5, the J call TRBJ2-7, with TRBD1 matching over 8 bases. The CDR3 spans 15 residues. V lost 6 bases, J lost 7 bases, and 14 bases stayed unmatched. The germline CDR1 and CDR2 sequences are MNHEY and SVGAGI. The CDR3 DNA follows: TGTGCCAGCAGGACAGGGGTAATGAACTCGGGTGAGCAGTACTTC. Amino acids: CASRTGVMNSGEQYF.

V and J are TRBV9 and TRBJ1-2; D is unclear. CDR3 length: 12 amino acids. Germline V gene sequence: CDR1 SGDLS, CDR2 YYNGEE. The V gene lost 1 base and the J gene lost 6 bases, with 7 bases spanning the gap. The DNA for the CDR3 is TGTGCCAGCAGCGTACCAGAACATGGCTACACCTTC. Protein product: CASSVPEHGYTF.

The chain uses TRBV7-2 and TRBJ2-2; 15 bases line up with TRBD2. This CDR3 has 16 amino acids. V lost 5 bases, J lost 5 bases, and 3 bases stayed unmatched. Germline assignment: CDR1 SGHTA and CDR2 FQGNSA. The CDR3 loop reads CASSLGLAGGTGELFF. The CDR3 DNA sequence: TGTGCCAGCAGCCTCGGACTAGCGGGAGGGACCGGGGAGCTGTTTTTT.